The 2 T cell receptor beta chains below all came from one sample that was sequenced in a study of blood T cells in healthy people across ages. Sample-barcoded 5' priming and a J-beta primer mix drove a second PCR of 7 to 11 cycles. Via MiXCR, TCRdb re-called the 5' RACE reads, giving one row per CDR3 protein. The sample consists of about 650,000 distinct CDR3 sequences, about 30% of them appearing once. The sequencing input was blood. All receptors derive from an elderly woman in good health.

In its sample, this clonotype was seen a few times. J is TRBJ2-3 and V is TRBV25-1, with 11 bases identical to TRBD2. In germline, CDR1 is MGHDK, CDR2 SYGVNS. V shed 3 bases, J shed 3 bases, and the junction held 8 bases outside the gene matches. The CDR3 sequence is 17 residues long. In nucleotides, the CDR3 is TGTGCCAGCAGTGAGCACCTACTAGCGGGGGTAACAGATACGCAGTATTTT. Translation: CASSEHLLAGVTDTQYF.

Comment on this clonotype: A single base separates this from a much larger clone, so it may be a read error. The rearrangement uses TRBV12-3 or TRBV12-4 and TRBJ1-5, with D possibly TRBD1 on 5 matching bases. V was pared by 3 bases and J by 2 bases, with 14 bases between. There are 16 residues in the CDR3. The CDR3 is CASSFRGSSGNQPQHF. CDR3 bases: TGTGCCAGCAGTTTCCGGGGCAGTTCCGGCAATCAGCCCCAGCATTTT.